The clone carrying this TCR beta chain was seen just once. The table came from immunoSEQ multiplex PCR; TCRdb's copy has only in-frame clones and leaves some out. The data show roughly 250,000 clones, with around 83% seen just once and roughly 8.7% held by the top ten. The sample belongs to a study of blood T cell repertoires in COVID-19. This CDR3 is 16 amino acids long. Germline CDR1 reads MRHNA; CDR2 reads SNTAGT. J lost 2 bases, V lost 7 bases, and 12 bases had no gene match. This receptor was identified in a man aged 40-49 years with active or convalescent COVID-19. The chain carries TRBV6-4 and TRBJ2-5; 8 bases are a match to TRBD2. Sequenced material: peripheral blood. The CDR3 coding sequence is TGTGCCAGCACGCCGACCTTACTAGCGGAACAAGAGACCCAGTACTTC. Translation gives CASTPTLLAEQETQYF.